This T cell receptor beta chain was captured by sequencing in a study of T cell repertoires in cytomegalovirus infection. Background on the study: Signatures in public TCR beta sequences pointed to both CMV infection and matching HLA type. General study results and limits: The response measured ex vivo was dominated by TCR beta clonotypes (HLA-C-restricted and CMV-specific).

TCRdb analysed the reads with MiXCR anew, one entry per CDR3 protein. The table has roughly 300,000 distinct CDR3 sequences, approximately 9.5% seen once. This clonotype was seen more than once but under ten times. The target antigen is unknown. Germline V gene sequence: CDR1 MNHEY, CDR2 SMNVEV (reference sequence). CDR3 size: 14 residues. V lost 6 bases, J lost 7 bases, and 11 bases stayed unmatched. This receptor was identified in a human donor in good health (CMV status not recorded). Some clones in this sample may be carry-over from other donors' samples. Sequenced sample: PBMCs. This chain joins TRBV27 and TRBJ1-2; TRBD1 matches at 7 bases. The CDR3 bases are TGTGCCAGCAGCAGATCAGGGGGAGTCGGTGGCTACACCTTC. Translated: CASSRSGGVGGYTF.